This T cell receptor beta chain was identified during a study of tumor and adjacent non-tumor tissue in lung cancer. Three rounds of nested PCR, following a modified ARM-PCR protocol, produced the TCRbeta library. Each CDR3 protein gets one entry after TCRdb re-called the multiplex PCR reads with MiXCR. The sample lists 50,000 or so distinct CDR3 sequences; roughly 69% were seen once. This CDR3 has 14 residues. Germline values: CDR1 LGHNA, CDR2 YSLEER. The V gene lost 8 bases and the J gene lost 0 bases, with 12 bases spanning the gap. Points from the study as a whole: Tumor tissue had significantly higher TCR diversity than normal lung.

RNA was extracted from bulk tissue without any cell sorting. The normal lung tissue was taken more than 3 cm from the tumor edge. Donors were chemotherapy-naive, newly diagnosed lung cancer surgical patients in China, August–late 2014. A note on this clonotype: Antigen specificity is unknown. No conserved phenylalanine or tryptophan is present at the end of the CDR3, so a read error is the likely explanation.

The chain combines TRBV4-3 with TRBJ2-3; no clear D gene. Sequencing used distant non-tumor lung tissue. The sequence derives from a woman aged 60 to 75 with non-small cell lung cancer. The CDR3 loop is CASETRASTDTQYL. In nucleotides, the CDR3 is TGCGCCAGCGAGACTCGCGCTAGCACAGATACGCAGTATCTT.